Listed here are 5 T cell receptor beta chains from one sample, sequenced in a study of T cell clonality in common variable immunodeficiency. Study findings and constraints: Reportedly, TCR beta sequences from common variable immunodeficiency showed fewer deletions and N-nucleotide insertions.

Antigens of these TCRs are unknown. Here immunoSEQ multiplex PCR was the method, and the copy in TCRdb shows in-frame clones only, minus some. There are around 20,000 clones in the sample, none observed a single time. The sequenced sample consisted of peripheral blood mononuclear cells. The receptors derive from a human donor with common variable immunodeficiency.

In this sample, this clone turned up many times. The read ends 3 residues shy of where the CDR3 ends; the end is completed using the germline J gene. The genes are TRBV19 and TRBJ2-6; D is unresolved. V dropped 6 bases and J dropped 1 base, with 16 bases sitting between them. Germline CDR1 is LNHDA and CDR2 is SQIVND (reference sequence). CDR3 size: 17 residues. The CDR3 protein is CASRSPELLSGANVLTF. The sequenced part of the CDR3 DNA is TGTGCCAGTAGATCCCCCGAGCTCTTATCTGGGGCCAACGTC.

This clone was recorded many times. Coverage ceases 3 residues before the CDR3 finishes, and the germline J gene fills in the end. The V and J genes are TRBV7-9 and TRBJ2-6; D unclear. Germline V gene lookup returns CDR1 SEHNR and CDR2 FQNEAQ (reference sequence). There are 14 residues in the CDR3. V was trimmed by 5 bases and J by 0 bases, leaving 5 bases between them. CDR3 DNA (partial): TGTGCCAGCAGCGAGGTCTCTGGGGCCAACGTC. Amino acids: CASSEVSGANV. In full, the CDR3 is CASSEVSGANVLTF.

This clone has ten or more counts. The read halts 3 residues ahead of the CDR3 end, with the missing end drawn from the germline J gene. This chain uses TRBV20-1 with TRBJ2-2; D is possibly TRBD1 or TRBD2 (5 bases each). V lost 2 bases and J 6 bases, leaving 10 bases between the germline ends. CDR3 length: 13 residues. Germline assignment: CDR1 DFQATT and CDR2 SNEGSKA (reference sequence). The covered CDR3 bases are TGCAGTGCTAGACCAGGGAGTGCCGGGGAG. Encoded protein: CSARPGSAGE. Given in full, the CDR3 is CSARPGSAGELFF.

This clone was counted many times. The read gets to within 3 residues of the CDR3 end, and the germline J gene fills in the rest. V and J are TRBV5-4 and TRBJ2-2; 7 bases are a match to TRBD2. Germline V gene lookup returns CDR1 SGHNT and CDR2 YYREEE (reference sequence). The CDR3 loop spans 15 amino acids. The V gene end was trimmed by 9 bases and the J gene end by 3 bases; junction bases not matched to a gene: 11. CDR3 region: CATPRGETHTGELFF. CDR3 DNA (partial): TGTGCCACCCCCCGGGGGGAGACACACACCGGGGAG.

This clone was counted ten times or more. The read terminates 3 residues ahead of where the CDR3 ends, so the germline J gene completes it. The chain joins TRBV4-2 to TRBJ1-3; D is ambiguous. There are 16 residues in the CDR3. Trimming removed 0 bases at V and 2 bases at J, with 11 bases between. Germline CDR1 is LGHNA and CDR2 is YNFKEQ. Partial CDR3 DNA: TGTGCCAGCAGCCAAGATGACTCCGCAACTGGAAACACC. Protein sequence: CASSQDDSATGNT. The entire CDR3 protein is CASSQDDSATGNTIYF.